Listed below are T cell receptor beta chains from one sample, sequenced in a study of T-cell memory formation after mild COVID-19. TCRdb redid the calling of the 5' RACE reads with MiXCR, one entry per CDR3 protein. Of 270,000 or so distinct CDR3 sequences detected, around 17% appear once; the ten largest clones hold under 30%. Input material: PBMCs or a T cell subset sorted from them (not recorded which). The receptor set was obtained from a man aged 18 to 29 who had mild COVID-19 (a few samples of this study predate the infection). Cell type and time point are not known. The CDR3 runs from the conserved cysteine through the conserved F or W. D genes are given only for firm matches. Only part of the rows carry a size: once, few, many, or a class if the clone is expanded.

D gene	clone size	CDR3 length	V gene	J gene	CDR3 protein	CDR3 DNA
NA	NA	12	TRBV7-2	TRBJ2-3	CASSPYLEEQYF	TGTGCCAGCAGCCCCTACCTCGAGGAGCAGTATTTT
NA	few	14	TRBV6-5	TRBJ2-3	CASSYSVTVDTQYF	TGTGCCAGCAGTTACTCAGTAACCGTTGACACGCAGTATTTT
NA	few	13	TRBV29-1	TRBJ2-1	CSVEDRVPNEQFF	TGCAGCGTTGAAGATCGCGTTCCTAATGAGCAGTTCTTC
NA	NA	14	TRBV15	TRBJ2-3	CATSRDTLEDTQYF	TGTGCCACCAGCAGAGATACCTTGGAGGATACGCAGTATTTT
NA	NA	13	TRBV19	TRBJ1-1	CASSPGVWTEAFF	TGTGCCAGTAGTCCGGGGGTTTGGACTGAAGCTTTCTTT
TRBD1	NA	11	TRBV4-2	TRBJ1-1	CASRDRGEAFF	TGTGCCAGCAGGGACAGGGGTGAGGCTTTCTTT
TRBD1	NA	15	TRBV11-1	TRBJ2-4	CASSSGGQGKNIQYF	TGTGCCAGCAGCTCCGGGGGACAGGGGAAAAACATTCAGTACTTC
TRBD2	NA	14	TRBV28	TRBJ2-1	CASSLGGAVYEQFF	TGTGCCAGCTCCCTCGGGGGGGCGGTGTATGAGCAGTTCTTC
TRBD1	NA	15	TRBV9	TRBJ1-1	CASSVGGGDYTEAFF	TGTGCCAGCAGCGTGGGAGGGGGCGACTACACTGAAGCTTTCTTT
NA	NA	15	TRBV9	TRBJ2-3	CASRVGGRVTDTQYF	TGTGCCAGCCGCGTGGGGGGGCGAGTAACAGATACGCAGTATTTT
TRBD2	NA	16	TRBV5-5	TRBJ2-3	CASSLTRDYLYDTQYF	TGTGCCAGCAGCCTGACCCGGGACTACCTTTACGATACGCAGTATTTT
NA	NA	12	TRBV3-1	TRBJ2-2	CASSTYPGELFF	TGTGCCAGCAGCACATATCCCGGGGAGCTGTTTTTT
TRBD1	few	15	TRBV12-3/TRBV12-4	TRBJ1-1	CASSSPYRGKTEAFF	TGTGCCAGCAGTTCCCCGTACAGGGGAAAGACTGAAGCTTTCTTT
NA	NA	11	TRBV29-1	TRBJ1-2	CSVVDTYGYTF	TGCAGCGTTGTGGACACCTATGGCTACACCTTC
NA	NA	16	TRBV7-9	TRBJ2-7	CASTNPKGGAHYEQYF	TGTGCCAGCACCAACCCGAAGGGGGGGGCCCATTACGAGCAGTACTTC
TRBD1	few	15	TRBV3-1	TRBJ2-5	CASRRDRALQETQYF	TGTGCCAGTCGCCGGGACAGGGCTCTCCAAGAGACCCAGTACTTC
NA	NA	15	TRBV15	TRBJ2-7	CATSRDRGDPYEQYF	TGTGCCACCAGCAGAGATCGAGGAGATCCCTACGAGCAGTACTTC